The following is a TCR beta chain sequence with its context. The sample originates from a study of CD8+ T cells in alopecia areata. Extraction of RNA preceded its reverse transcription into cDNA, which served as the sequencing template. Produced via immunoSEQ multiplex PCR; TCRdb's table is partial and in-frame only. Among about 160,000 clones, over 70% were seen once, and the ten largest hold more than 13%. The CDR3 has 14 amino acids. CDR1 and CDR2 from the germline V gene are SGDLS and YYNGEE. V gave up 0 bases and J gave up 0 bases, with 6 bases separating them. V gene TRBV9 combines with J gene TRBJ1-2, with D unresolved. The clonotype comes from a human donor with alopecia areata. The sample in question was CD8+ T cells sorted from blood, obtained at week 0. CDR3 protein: CASSVGQTNYGYTF. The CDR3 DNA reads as TGTGCCAGCAGCGTAGGGCAGACTAACTATGGCTACACCTTC.